This TCR beta chain came from a study of CD4+ T cells in melanoma. Trimming took 3 bases from V and 10 from J; bases not matched to a gene: 7. Germline V gives CDR1 MGHDK, CDR2 SYGVNS. The CDR3 spans 16 residues. This clone came up a few times. Its antigen is not identified. Sequencing was performed with immunoSEQ multiplex PCR; in TCRdb, only in-frame clones are kept and a portion is missing. The sample consists of roughly 3,700 clones, roughly 72% of them appearing once. The study, taken as a whole, reports: Reportedly, melanoma neoantigen-specific CD4+ T cells showed varied differentiation states.

The V gene is TRBV25-1, the J gene TRBJ1-6; 12 nucleotides line up with TRBD1. This receptor was identified in a human donor with melanoma. Sequencing was carried out using tumor tissue. For the CDR3, the DNA is TGTGCCAGCAGTGACTACCGGGACAGGGGGCGATCACCCCTCCACTTT. It codes for CASSDYRDRGRSPLHF.